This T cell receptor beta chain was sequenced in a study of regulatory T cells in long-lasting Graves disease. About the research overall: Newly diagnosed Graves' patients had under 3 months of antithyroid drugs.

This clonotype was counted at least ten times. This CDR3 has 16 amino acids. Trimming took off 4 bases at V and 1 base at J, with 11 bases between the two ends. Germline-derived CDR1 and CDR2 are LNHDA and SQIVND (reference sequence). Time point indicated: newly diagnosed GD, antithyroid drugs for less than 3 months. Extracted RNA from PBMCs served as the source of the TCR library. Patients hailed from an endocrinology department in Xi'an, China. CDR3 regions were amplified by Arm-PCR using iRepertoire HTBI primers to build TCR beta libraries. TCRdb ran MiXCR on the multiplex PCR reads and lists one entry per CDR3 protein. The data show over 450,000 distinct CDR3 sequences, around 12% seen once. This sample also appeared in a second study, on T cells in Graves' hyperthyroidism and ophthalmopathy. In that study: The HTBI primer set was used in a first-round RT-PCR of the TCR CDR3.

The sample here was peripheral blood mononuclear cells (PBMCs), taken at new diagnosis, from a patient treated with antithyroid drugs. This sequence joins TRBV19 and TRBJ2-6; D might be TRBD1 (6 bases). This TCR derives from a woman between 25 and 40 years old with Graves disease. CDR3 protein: CASSRTATSGANVLTF. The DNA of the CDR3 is TGTGCCAGTAGTAGGACAGCGACGTCTGGGGCCAACGTCCTGACTTTC.